Below, 21 T cell receptor beta chains from the same sample are listed, as sequenced in a study of blood T cell repertoires in COVID-19. The repertoire was sequenced with immunoSEQ multiplex PCR; TCRdb's copy has only in-frame clones and lacks some. Here the sample spans approximately 240,000 clones, roughly 81% being singletons. The sample comprised peripheral blood. The source is a man aged 50-59 years who had recovered from COVID-19.

V and J are TRBV6-5 and TRBJ1-5; D perhaps matches TRBD1 (6 bases). This CDR3 spans 15 amino acids. CDR1 is MNHEY and CDR2 is SVGAGI in the germline V gene. The ends were cut back, 6 bases at V and 0 bases at J, with 12 bases in the middle. The DNA of the CDR3 is TGTGCCAGCAGCAGAGGGGGTTATAGCAATCAGCCCCAGCATTTT. This translates into CASSRGGYSNQPQHF.

V and J are TRBV11-2 and TRBJ1-1; no definite D call. Germline values: CDR1 SGHAT, CDR2 FQNNGV. The CDR3 length is 14 residues. V lost 5 bases and J lost 0, with 10 bases in between. The chain's CDR3 is CASSQELMNTEAFF. Written as DNA, the CDR3 is TGTGCCAGCAGCCAAGAGCTCATGAACACTGAAGCTTTCTTT.

The chain joins TRBV9 to TRBJ2-1, with 8 positions matching TRBD1. The V and J ends lost 2 bases and 0 bases, in that order; junction bases with no gene match: 4. The CDR3 spans 16 residues. Germline assignment: CDR1 SGDLS and CDR2 YYNGEE. This CDR3 is CASSVNRGSSYNEQFF. DNA for the CDR3: TGTGCCAGCAGCGTTAACAGGGGGAGCTCCTACAATGAGCAGTTCTTC.

The count of this clone is one. The chain couples TRBV29-1 to TRBJ1-1; weak D call: TRBD1 (5 bases). Germline lookup yields CDR1 SQVTM and CDR2 ANQGSEA. Between the trimmed V and J ends, which lost 4 bases and 5 bases, there was a span of 17 bases. The CDR3 is 14 amino acids. The CDR3 reads CSVGRDPRETEAFF. The CDR3 DNA follows: TGCAGCGTTGGGCGGGACCCCCGAGAGACTGAAGCTTTCTTT.

The chain links TRBV6-6 to TRBJ1-1; no firm D call. The CDR3 runs to 17 residues. In germline, CDR1 is MNHNY, CDR2 SVGAGI (reference sequence). V lost 5 bases, J lost 1 base, and 20 bases lay in between. CDR3 amino acids: CASSPARSRAENTEAFF. CDR3 in DNA: TGTGCCAGCAGTCCGGCGAGGTCGAGGGCCGAGAACACTGAAGCTTTCTTT.

CDR3 sequence reads: CASSYSFSTATDTQYF. CDR3 in DNA: TGTGCCAGCAGTTACTCGTTTTCGACTGCCACAGATACGCAGTATTTT. The chain joins TRBV6-5 to TRBJ2-3; D is uncertain. The length of the CDR3 is 16 residues. Germline CDR1 reads MNHEY; CDR2 reads SVGAGI. V gave up 0 bases and J gave up 2 bases, with 12 bases separating them.

The chain couples TRBV2 to TRBJ2-7, with 12 positions matching TRBD1. Trimming removed 10 bases from V and 4 bases from J; junction bases left unmatched: 5. Germline V lookup: CDR1 SNHLY, CDR2 FYNNEI. This CDR3 region has 13 residues. In DNA form, the CDR3 reads TGTGCCACCCCGGGACAGGGGGCTTACGAGCAGTACTTC. The encoded protein is CATPGQGAYEQYF. The complete variable domain, with remaining parts taken from reference TRBV2 and TRBJ2-7, reads EPEVTQTPSHQVTQMGQEVILRCVPISNHLYFYWYRQILGQKVEFLVSFYNNEISEKSEIFDDQFSVERPDGSNFTLKIRSTKLEDSAMYFCATPGQGAYEQYFGPGTRLTVT.

A word on this clone: This may come from a read error, since a much larger clone is one base off. The rearrangement links TRBV6-6 to TRBJ1-5; TRBD1 aligns across 8 bases. With 5 bases clipped from V and 2 bases from J, the junction kept 2 bases outside the gene matches. This CDR3 is 14 amino acids long. CDR1 MNHNY and CDR2 SVGAGI come from the germline V gene (reference sequence). As DNA, the CDR3 is TGTGCCAGCAGTGACAGGGGTGGCAATCAGCCCCAGCATTTT. Amino acid sequence: CASSDRGGNQPQHF.

The V gene is TRBV9, the J gene TRBJ1-4, with 7 bases lining up with TRBD1. Germline V gives CDR1 SGDLS, CDR2 YYNGEE. V was pared by 0 bases and J by 7 bases, with 0 bases of the junction left unmatched. The CDR3 is 13 residues long. CDR3 residues: CASSVAGGEKLFF. CDR3 DNA sequence: TGTGCCAGCAGCGTAGCAGGGGGTGAAAAACTGTTTTTT.

This chain links TRBV5-1 with TRBJ1-4; 8 bases match TRBD1. Trimming cost V 0 bases and J 4 bases; bases outside gene matches: 5. This CDR3 has 16 amino acids. The V gene's germline CDR1 is SGHRS and CDR2 YFSETQ. CDR3 DNA: TGCGCCAGCAGCTTGGATGGACAGGGCCTTAATGAAAAACTGTTTTTT. Protein product: CASSLDGQGLNEKLFF.

The V gene is TRBV28, the J gene TRBJ1-2, with TRBD1 matching 11 bases. CDR3 length: 16 amino acids. Trimming at V came to 7 bases and at J to 4 bases, leaving 11 bases not matched to a gene. CDR1 is MDHEN, CDR2 SYDVKM, per germline. The CDR3 is CASTTGTGGIIYGYTF. CDR3 bases: TGTGCCAGCACTACCGGGACAGGGGGTATAATCTATGGCTACACCTTC.

This sequence joins TRBV5-4 and TRBJ2-5; TRBD1 aligns across 8 bases. Germline V lookup: CDR1 SGHNT, CDR2 YYREEE (reference sequence). Trimming at V came to 4 bases and at J to 2 bases, leaving 7 bases not matched to a gene. The CDR3 is 15 amino acids. The CDR3 nucleotides are TGTGCCAGCAGCCGCGACAGGGGCGAACAAGAGACCCAGTACTTC. Its translation: CASSRDRGEQETQYF.

The chain uses TRBV18 and TRBJ2-7; 9 bases fit TRBD1. Germline CDR1 reads KGHSH; CDR2 reads LQKENI. The J segment lost 0 bases and the V segment lost 1 base, leaving 4 bases of the junction unmatched. CDR3 size: 16 residues. CDR3 loop: CASSPRTGEASYEQYF. CDR3 sequence (DNA): TGTGCCAGCTCACCACGGACAGGGGAAGCCTCCTACGAGCAGTACTTC.

This clone appeared once. The V and J genes are TRBV6-5 and TRBJ2-1, with 10 bases matching TRBD2. J gave up 8 bases and V 6 bases, and 7 bases lay outside the gene matches. Germline V gives CDR1 MNHEY, CDR2 SVGAGI. This CDR3 is built from 14 residues. CDR3 amino acids: CASRPSGSSDEQFF. CDR3 DNA sequence: TGTGCCAGCAGACCTAGCGGGAGTTCGGATGAGCAGTTCTTC.

This chain joins TRBV28 and TRBJ2-7; 9 bases align to TRBD1. Germline-derived CDR1 and CDR2 are MDHEN and SYDVKM. Unmatched junction bases numbered 11, after V lost 6 bases and J lost 5 bases. The length of the CDR3 is 15 residues. CDR3 in DNA: TGTGCCAGCAGAGGAACCGGGACAGGGTTCCACGAGCAGTACTTC. Its protein is CASRGTGTGFHEQYF.

The J gene is TRBJ2-7, the V gene TRBV4-1, with 8 bases that match TRBD2. The CDR3 is 15 amino acids. V shed 1 base, J shed 3 bases, and the junction held 5 bases outside the gene matches. Germline CDR1 is MGHRA and CDR2 is YSYEKL. The CDR3 loop reads CASSQGLAGLYEQYF. The CDR3 DNA follows: TGCGCCAGCAGCCAAGGCCTAGCGGGCCTCTACGAGCAGTACTTC.

Only a few counts were recorded for this clone. V and J are TRBV4-2 and TRBJ2-7, with 7 bases that match TRBD1. Germline CDR1 and CDR2: LGHNA and YNFKEQ. This CDR3 has 15 amino acids. V shed 4 bases and J 1 base; nucleotides not matched to a gene: 7. The chain's CDR3 is CASSRQQGSSYEQYF. Here the CDR3 DNA reads TGTGCCAGCAGCCGCCAACAGGGGAGTTCCTACGAGCAGTACTTC.

The DNA for the CDR3 is TGTGCCAGCAGCCTCGGGACTAGCGGGACCAATGAGCAGTTCTTC. Its protein product is CASSLGTSGTNEQFF. The J gene is TRBJ2-1, the V gene TRBV28, with TRBD2 matching over 13 bases. The germline V gene encodes CDR1 MDHEN and CDR2 SYDVKM. CDR3 length: 15 residues. After removal of 6 bases from V and 6 bases from J, the junction contained 5 bases not matched to a gene.

The rearrangement uses TRBV5-5 and TRBJ1-1, with 8 nucleotides matching TRBD1. Germline CDR1 and CDR2: SGHKS and YYEKEE (reference sequence). The CDR3 spans 16 residues. J gave up 5 bases and V 4 bases, and 13 bases lay outside the gene matches. The CDR3 loop is CASSPPPQGVLTEAFF. CDR3 bases: TGTGCCAGCAGCCCCCCCCCACAGGGGGTATTGACTGAAGCTTTCTTT.

The gene calls are TRBV27 and TRBJ2-7; TRBD2 matches at 11 bases. Germline trimming cut 0 bases from V and 6 bases from J; bases unmatched to any gene: 10. Germline lookup yields CDR1 MNHEY and CDR2 SMNVEV (reference sequence). The CDR3 is made up of 17 amino acids. CDR3 amino acids: CASSLSRLAGSAGEQYF. As DNA, the CDR3 is TGTGCCAGCAGTTTATCGAGACTAGCGGGGTCCGCGGGCGAGCAGTACTTC.

V and J are TRBV7-9 and TRBJ2-5; D uncertain. The CDR3 length is 14 residues. The germline V and J ends were trimmed by 3 bases and 5 bases, with 13 bases remaining between them. The germline V gene encodes CDR1 SEHNR and CDR2 FQNEAQ (reference sequence). The CDR3 DNA reads TGTGCCAGCAGCTTGGCCTATCCCGGGGAGACCCAGTACTTC. This sequence encodes CASSLAYPGETQYF.